The 29 T cell receptor beta chains listed next were all sequenced from one sample in a study of Tregs in tolerant kidney transplant recipients. TCRdb's copy holds only in-frame clones and misses some; the assay was immunoSEQ multiplex PCR. This repertoire shows 15,000 to 25,000 clones, 50% to 70% found once; its top ten account for roughly 3.5%. For these TCRs, the target antigens are not known. The sequencing input was Tregs from blood cultured with allogeneic cells. Source of these receptors: a human donor in good health.

As for this clone: It may be a read error: a sequence one base away is much more abundant. The chain recombines TRBV15 with TRBJ1-4, with D possibly being TRBD1 (5 bases). The V end lost 5 bases, the J end lost 0 bases, and 13 bases lay between the germline ends. CDR3 length: 16 residues. From germline, CDR1 is LNHNV and CDR2 YYDKDF (reference sequence). As DNA, the CDR3 is TGTGCCACCAGCCCCCGTCGAGGGGCAACTAATGAAAAACTGTTTTTT. It yields the protein CATSPRRGATNEKLFF.

The V call is TRBV2, the J call TRBJ2-3; 7 positions match TRBD1. V was pared by 8 bases and J by 2 bases, with 7 bases of the junction left unmatched. The CDR3 consists of 14 residues. The V gene's germline CDR1 is SNHLY and CDR2 FYNNEI. The CDR3 protein is CASGEGQATDTQYF. The CDR3 nucleotides are TGTGCCAGCGGAGAAGGACAGGCCACAGATACGCAGTATTTT.

This clone was seen a handful of times. The V and J genes are TRBV2 and TRBJ1-4, with D hard to call. Germline assignment: CDR1 SNHLY and CDR2 FYNNEI. V lost 4 bases to trimming and J lost 4 bases, with 7 bases between them. This CDR3 contains 13 residues. CDR3 protein: CASSGQINEKLFF. As DNA, the CDR3 is TGTGCCAGCAGTGGCCAGATTAATGAAAAACTGTTTTTT.

V is TRBV5-1 and J is TRBJ2-1, with 7 bases matching TRBD2. Germline CDR1 is SGHRS and CDR2 is YFSETQ. V trimming: 4 bases; J trimming: 1 base; junction bases outside the gene matches: 5. This CDR3 region has 15 residues. The CDR3 loop reads CASSLSGESYNEQFF. In DNA form, the CDR3 reads TGCGCCAGCAGCCTGAGCGGGGAATCCTACAATGAGCAGTTCTTC.

As regards this clone: The sample has other DNA sequences that encode this CDR3 too. In DNA form, the CDR3 reads TGTGCCAGTAATGACAGGGATGATGGCTACACCTTC. Amino acid sequence: CASNDRDDGYTF. The J gene is TRBJ1-2, the V gene TRBV19, with 7 bases that match TRBD1. V lost 7 bases to trimming and J lost 6 bases; unmatched junction nucleotides: 5. Germline CDR1 and CDR2: LNHDA and SQIVND (reference sequence). The CDR3 loop spans 12 amino acids.

The chain couples TRBV7-9 to TRBJ2-3; a weak D match, TRBD2 (5 bases). The CDR3 contains 17 residues. The germline V gene has CDR1 SEHNR and CDR2 FQNEAQ (reference sequence). Trimming took 3 bases from V and 2 from J, leaving 18 bases between them. This CDR3 reads CASSFTYITGVTDTQYF. In DNA, the CDR3 is TGTGCCAGCAGCTTTACTTACATAACCGGGGTCACAGATACGCAGTATTTT. The full variable domain, with the rest looked up from reference TRBV7-9 and TRBJ2-3, is DTGVSQNPRHKITKRGQNVTFRCDPISEHNRLYWYRQTLGQGPEFLTYFQNEAQLEKSRLLSDRFSAERPKGSFSTLEIQRTEQGDSAMYLCASSFTYITGVTDTQYFGPGTRLTVL.

This sequence joins TRBV4-1 and TRBJ2-3, with TRBD2 identical over 7 bases. Trimming removed 1 base from V and 0 bases from J; junction bases left unmatched: 10. CDR1 and CDR2 from the germline V gene are MGHRA and YSYEKL. The CDR3 covers 18 residues. The DNA for the CDR3 is TGCGCCAGCAGCCAAGGAATGACTAGCAGATATAGCACAGATACGCAGTATTTT. Its translation is CASSQGMTSRYSTDTQYF.

V gene TRBV7-3 combines with J gene TRBJ2-5, with 8 bases aligning to TRBD1. Trimming removed 5 bases from V and 4 bases from J; junction bases left unmatched: 21. Germline V gene sequence: CDR1 SGHTA, CDR2 FQGTGA. The CDR3 spans 19 residues. DNA of the CDR3: TGTGCCAGCAGCCCCGCCTGGGGGATATCCGGGACAGGATCAGAGACCCAGTACTTC. Protein product: CASSPAWGISGTGSETQYF.

This clone has more than one count but fewer than ten. This rearrangement joins TRBV2 to TRBJ2-7; D remains unclear. Germline CDR1 is SNHLY and CDR2 is FYNNEI. This CDR3 is 11 amino acids long. Trimming removed 2 bases at V and 8 bases at J, with 7 bases between. CDR3 residues: CASSESGQQYF. The DNA for the CDR3 is TGTGCCAGCAGTGAATCCGGTCAGCAGTACTTC.

The rearrangement joins TRBV19 to TRBJ1-2; perhaps TRBD1 as D (6 bases). Trimming shortened V by 3 bases and J by 1 base, and 15 bases separated the two germline ends. The CDR3 loop spans 16 amino acids. CDR1 and CDR2 from the germline V gene are LNHDA and SQIVND (reference sequence). This chain's CDR3 is CASSIGWGQINYGYTF. DNA for the CDR3: TGTGCCAGTAGTATCGGGTGGGGGCAAATTAACTATGGCTACACCTTC.

V usage is TRBV30 and J usage is TRBJ1-2; tentative D call: TRBD1 (5 bases). The CDR3 extends over 12 amino acids. The V gene lost 1 base and the J gene lost 7 bases, with 10 bases spanning the gap. Germline V lookup: CDR1 GTSNPN, CDR2 SVGIG (reference sequence). In DNA form, the CDR3 reads TGTGCCTGGAGTGAAGGGGTTGGTGGCTACACCTTC. Translation gives CAWSEGVGGYTF.

This clone has more than one count but fewer than ten. The rearrangement links TRBV5-1 to TRBJ1-1; D uncertain. The V gene lost 4 bases and the J gene lost 3 bases, with 10 bases spanning the gap. CDR1 SGHRS and CDR2 YFSETQ come from the germline V gene. The CDR3 covers 13 residues. The chain's CDR3 is CASSTDPDTEAFF. CDR3 in DNA: TGCGCCAGCAGCACCGATCCGGACACTGAAGCTTTCTTT.

On this clone itself: This same CDR3 is encoded by further DNA sequences in the sample. The genes are TRBV6-1 and TRBJ2-7, with D unresolved. Germline values: CDR1 MNHNS, CDR2 SASEGT. The CDR3 length is 11 residues. V lost 6 bases, J lost 2 bases, and 5 bases lay in between. In DNA, the CDR3 is TGTGCCAGCAGGGAGACCTACGAGCAGTACTTC. This codes for CASRETYEQYF.

This clone was detected only a few times. The chain couples TRBV5-6 to TRBJ1-3, with a weak D call TRBD1 (6 bases). The CDR3 contains 15 residues. CDR1 and CDR2 from the germline V gene are SGHDT and YYEEEE. V was cut by 4 bases and J by 3 bases, with 14 bases left in between. CDR3 sequence (DNA): TGTGCCAGCAGCCCTTACACAGGGATTGGAAACACCATATATTTT. Amino acid sequence: CASSPYTGIGNTIYF.

The chain joins TRBV10-1 to TRBJ2-1; 10 bases are shared with TRBD2. From germline, CDR1 is WNHNN and CDR2 SYGVQD (reference sequence). J lost 10 bases, V lost 9 bases, and 6 bases had no gene match. The CDR3 contains 12 residues. The CDR3 DNA is TGCGCCAGAGGACTAGCGGTGGGGGAGCAGTTCTTC. It yields the protein CARGLAVGEQFF.

The chain links TRBV10-3 to TRBJ2-5; the match to TRBD1 covers 8 bases. The CDR3 has 16 amino acids. The trim removed 3 bases at V and 4 bases at J, leaving 10 bases unmatched. The germline V gene encodes CDR1 ENHRY and CDR2 SYGVKD. In nucleotides, the CDR3 is TGTGCCATCAGTGACCGGGACAGGAGGCAAGGAGAGACCCAGTACTTC. It yields the protein CAISDRDRRQGETQYF.

The rearrangement uses TRBV4-2 and TRBJ1-5; D is unresolved. The V end was cut by 0 bases, the J end by 0 bases, with 6 bases between. The CDR3 contains 15 residues. From germline, CDR1 is LGHNA and CDR2 YNFKEQ. CDR3 sequence reads: CASSQEVYSNQPQHF. The CDR3 DNA is TGTGCCAGCAGCCAAGAGGTCTATAGCAATCAGCCCCAGCATTTT.

The rearrangement joins TRBV10-3 to TRBJ2-3; maybe TRBD2 (6 bases). Trimming removed 3 bases from V and 9 bases from J, with 13 bases in between. The length of the CDR3 is 13 residues. CDR1 is ENHRY, CDR2 SYGVKD, per germline. Here the CDR3 reads CAISDPASATQYF. DNA of the CDR3: TGTGCCATCAGTGACCCCGCTAGCGCCACGCAGTATTTT.

The chain has TRBV27 and TRBJ1-1, with D uncertain. Germline V lookup: CDR1 MNHEY, CDR2 SMNVEV (reference sequence). V was trimmed by 11 bases and J by 4 bases, leaving 11 bases between them. The CDR3 has 11 residues. CDR3 in DNA: TGTGCCGCGGGTTCGGCCACTGAAGCTTTCTTT. It is translated as CAAGSATEAFF.

This clone is labeled medium-sized. This chain joins TRBV27 and TRBJ2-7; D is possibly TRBD1 (5 bases). Trimming pared 4 bases from V and 3 bases from J, leaving 16 bases between. The CDR3 sequence is 15 residues long. The germline CDR1 and CDR2 sequences are MNHEY and SMNVEV (reference sequence). Here the CDR3 DNA reads TGTGCCAGCAGTTCTCTAGGGGCCCAAATCTACGAGCAGTACTTC. Protein: CASSSLGAQIYEQYF.

This chain connects TRBV6-5 to TRBJ2-1; 12 positions agree with TRBD2. The CDR3 sequence is 15 residues long. CDR1 is MNHEY, CDR2 SVGAGI, per germline. The V segment lost 2 bases and the J segment 15 bases; nucleotides outside the gene matches: 11. CDR3 sequence: CASSYSILAGGPRFF. The DNA of the CDR3 is TGTGCCAGCAGTTACAGTATCCTAGCGGGGGGGCCGAGGTTCTTC.

The chain couples TRBV5-6 to TRBJ2-3, with 9 bases matching TRBD1. Germline V lookup: CDR1 SGHDT, CDR2 YYEEEE. This CDR3 contains 15 residues. V was clipped by 3 bases and J by 2 bases; unmatched bases: 4. CDR3 residues: CASSSGQGFTDTQYF. CDR3 bases: TGTGCCAGCAGCTCGGGACAGGGTTTCACAGATACGCAGTATTTT.

The chain has TRBV4-1 and TRBJ2-1; 7 positions match TRBD1. The CDR3 contains 16 residues. In germline, CDR1 is MGHRA, CDR2 YSYEKL. V gave up 0 bases and J gave up 2 bases; unmatched junction bases: 4. The CDR3 DNA is TGCGCCAGCAGCCAAGATTTAGGACAGGCCTACAATGAGCAGTTCTTC. Protein sequence: CASSQDLGQAYNEQFF.

The chain uses TRBV29-1 and TRBJ2-5, with unresolved D. CDR1 SQVTM and CDR2 ANQGSEA come from the germline V gene. Trimming pared 6 bases from V and 5 bases from J, leaving 16 bases between. The CDR3 length is 13 residues. The CDR3 is CSVASGPQETQYF. The CDR3 DNA follows: TGCAGCGTCGCTTCCGGCCCCCAGGAGACCCAGTACTTC.

The chain combines TRBV25-1 with TRBJ2-5, with D hard to call. Germline assignment: CDR1 MGHDK and CDR2 SYGVNS. The CDR3 totals 15 residues. Trimming removed 6 bases from V and 5 bases from J, with 19 bases in between. The CDR3 reads CASRKNGYTQETQYF. CDR3 bases: TGTGCCAGCAGAAAGAATGGGTATACTCAGGAGACCCAGTACTTC.

This clone was seen a few times. The chain has TRBV11-1 and TRBJ1-2; D perhaps matches TRBD1 (6 bases). Germline loops: CDR1 SGHAT, CDR2 FQDESV (reference sequence). V lost 2 bases, J lost 8 bases, and 15 bases lay in between. The CDR3 is 14 amino acids. DNA for the CDR3: TGTGCCAGCAGCTTATACCCTGGGGGGCACGGCTACACCTTC. Its protein is CASSLYPGGHGYTF.

J is TRBJ2-2 and V is TRBV7-2, with D uncertain. V lost 2 bases and J 7 bases, leaving 17 bases between the germline ends. CDR1 and CDR2 from the germline V gene are SGHTA and FQGNSA. The CDR3 consists of 16 residues. The CDR3 DNA reads as TGTGCCAGCAGCTTAATGATGGGTTACCTGGGCGGGGAGCTGTTTTTT. It translates to CASSLMMGYLGGELFF.

The rearrangement links TRBV5-1 to TRBJ2-1; 8 bases agree with TRBD2. The CDR3 has 14 amino acids. J gave up 6 bases and V 4 bases, and 6 bases lay outside the gene matches. The germline CDR1 and CDR2 sequences are SGHRS and YFSETQ. CDR3 region: CASSRQRELNEQFF. Written as DNA, the CDR3 is TGCGCCAGCAGCCGGCAGCGGGAGCTCAATGAGCAGTTCTTC. The whole variable domain, remainder taken from reference TRBV5-1 and TRBJ2-1, is KAGVTQTPRYLIKTRGQQVTLSCSPISGHRSVSWYQQTPGQGLQFLFEYFSETQRNKGNFPGRFSGRQFSNSRSEMNVSTLELGDSALYLCASSRQRELNEQFFGPGTRLTVL.

The genes are TRBV20-1 and TRBJ2-5; no firm D call. CDR3 length equals 11 residues. Trimming cost V 6 bases and J 5 bases, with 10 bases left between them. Germline loops: CDR1 DFQATT, CDR2 SNEGSKA (reference sequence). CDR3 nucleotides: TGCAGTGCGGACGTTTTCGAGACCCAGTACTTC. The encoded protein is CSADVFETQYF.